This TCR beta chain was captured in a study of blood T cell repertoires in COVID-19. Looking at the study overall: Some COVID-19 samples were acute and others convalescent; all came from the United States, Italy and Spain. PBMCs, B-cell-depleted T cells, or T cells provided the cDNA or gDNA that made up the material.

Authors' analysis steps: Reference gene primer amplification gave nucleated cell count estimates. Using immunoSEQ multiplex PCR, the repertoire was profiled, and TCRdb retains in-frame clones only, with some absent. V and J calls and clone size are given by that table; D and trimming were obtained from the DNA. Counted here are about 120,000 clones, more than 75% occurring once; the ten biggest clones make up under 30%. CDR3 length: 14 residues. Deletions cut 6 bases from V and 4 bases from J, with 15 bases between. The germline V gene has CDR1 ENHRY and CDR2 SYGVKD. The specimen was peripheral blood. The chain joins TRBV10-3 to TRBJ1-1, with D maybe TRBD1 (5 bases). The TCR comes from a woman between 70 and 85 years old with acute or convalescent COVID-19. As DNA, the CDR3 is TGTGCCATCAGCGGTGGGGGGTTAGTCACTGAAGCTTTCTTT. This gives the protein CAISGGGLVTEAFF.